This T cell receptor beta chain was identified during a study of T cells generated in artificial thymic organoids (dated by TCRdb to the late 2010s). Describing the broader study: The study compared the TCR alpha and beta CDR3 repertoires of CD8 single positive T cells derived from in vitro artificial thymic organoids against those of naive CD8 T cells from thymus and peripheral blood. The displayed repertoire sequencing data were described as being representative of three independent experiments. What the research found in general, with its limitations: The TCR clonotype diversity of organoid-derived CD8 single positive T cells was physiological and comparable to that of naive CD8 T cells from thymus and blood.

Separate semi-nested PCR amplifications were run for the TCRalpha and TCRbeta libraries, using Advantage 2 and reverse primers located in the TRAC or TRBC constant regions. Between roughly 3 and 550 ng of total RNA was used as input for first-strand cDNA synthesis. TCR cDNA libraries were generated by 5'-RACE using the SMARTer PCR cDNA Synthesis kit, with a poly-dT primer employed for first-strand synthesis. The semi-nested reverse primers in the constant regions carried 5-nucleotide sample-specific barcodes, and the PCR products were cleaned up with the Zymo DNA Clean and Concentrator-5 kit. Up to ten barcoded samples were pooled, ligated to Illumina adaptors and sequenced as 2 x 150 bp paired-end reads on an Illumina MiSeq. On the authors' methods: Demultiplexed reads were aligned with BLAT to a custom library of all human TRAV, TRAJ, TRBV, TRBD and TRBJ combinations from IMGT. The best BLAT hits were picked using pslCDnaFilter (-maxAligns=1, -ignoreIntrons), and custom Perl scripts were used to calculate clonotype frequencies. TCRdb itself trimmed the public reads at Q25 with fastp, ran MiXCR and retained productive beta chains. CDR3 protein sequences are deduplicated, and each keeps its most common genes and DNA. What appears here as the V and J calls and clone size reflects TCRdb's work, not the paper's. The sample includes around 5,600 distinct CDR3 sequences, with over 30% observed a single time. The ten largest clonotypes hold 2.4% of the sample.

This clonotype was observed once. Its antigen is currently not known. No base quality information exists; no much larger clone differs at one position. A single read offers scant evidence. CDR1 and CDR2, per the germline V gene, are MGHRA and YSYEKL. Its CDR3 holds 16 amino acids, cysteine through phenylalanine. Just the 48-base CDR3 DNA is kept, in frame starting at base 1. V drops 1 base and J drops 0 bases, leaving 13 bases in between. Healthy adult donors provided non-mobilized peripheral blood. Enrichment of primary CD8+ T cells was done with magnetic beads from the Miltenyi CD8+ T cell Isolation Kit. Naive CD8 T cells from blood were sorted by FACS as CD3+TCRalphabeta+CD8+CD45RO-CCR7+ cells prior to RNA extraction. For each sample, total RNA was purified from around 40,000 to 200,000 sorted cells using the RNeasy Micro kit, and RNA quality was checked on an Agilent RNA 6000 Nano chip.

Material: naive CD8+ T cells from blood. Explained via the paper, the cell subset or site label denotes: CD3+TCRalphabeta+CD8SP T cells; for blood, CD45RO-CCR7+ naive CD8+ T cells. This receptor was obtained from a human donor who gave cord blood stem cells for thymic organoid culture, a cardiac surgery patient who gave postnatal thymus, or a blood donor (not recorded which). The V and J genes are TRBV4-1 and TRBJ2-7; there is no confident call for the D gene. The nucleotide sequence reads TGCGCCAGCAGCCAAGTCGCGGTTTCGAGCTCCTACGAGCAGTACTTC. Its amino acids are CASSQVAVSSSYEQYF.